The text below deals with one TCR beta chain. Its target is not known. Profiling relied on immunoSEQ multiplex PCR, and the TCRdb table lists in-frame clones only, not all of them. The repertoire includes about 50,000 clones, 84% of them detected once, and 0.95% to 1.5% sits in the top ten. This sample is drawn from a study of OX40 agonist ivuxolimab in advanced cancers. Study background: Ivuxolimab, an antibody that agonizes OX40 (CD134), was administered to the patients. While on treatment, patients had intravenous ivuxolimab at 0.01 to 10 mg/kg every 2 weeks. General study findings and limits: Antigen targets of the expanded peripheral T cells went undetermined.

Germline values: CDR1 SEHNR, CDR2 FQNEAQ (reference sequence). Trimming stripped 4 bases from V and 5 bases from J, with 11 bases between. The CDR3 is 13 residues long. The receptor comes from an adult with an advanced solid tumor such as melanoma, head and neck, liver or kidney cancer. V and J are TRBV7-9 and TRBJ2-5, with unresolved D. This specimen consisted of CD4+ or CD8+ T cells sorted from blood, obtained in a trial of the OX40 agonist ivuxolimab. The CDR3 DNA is TGTGCCAGCAGCTCTTTGGGCGGTGAGACCCAGTACTTC. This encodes CASSSLGGETQYF.